This T cell receptor (beta chain) was retrieved from a study of T cells in Graves' hyperthyroidism and ophthalmopathy. The wider study: Peripheral blood collection took place at initial diagnosis, before any treatment. Points from the study as a whole: Within blood appeared most thyroid clonotypes that had expanded above 0.001.

Amplification targeted TCR beta CDR3 regions from RNA transcripts. The HTBI set primed first-round TCR CDR3 RT-PCR. TCRdb fed the multiplex PCR reads into MiXCR, producing one record per CDR3 protein. The data hold nearly 750,000 distinct CDR3 sequences, with 30% to 40% observed a single time. This clonotype was seen a handful of times. Antigen specificity is unknown. The V end was cut by 4 bases, the J end by 0 bases, with 10 bases between. Germline V CDR1 and CDR2: LGHNA, YSLEER. CDR3 size: 15 residues. This receptor was identified in a woman aged 40 to 55 with Graves' hyperthyroidism. V gene TRBV4-3 combines with J gene TRBJ1-3; TRBD1 might be the D (5 bases). The sample was blood. Here the CDR3 reads CASSRNRLSGNTIYF. The CDR3 coding sequence is TGCGCCAGCAGCCGAAACAGGCTCTCTGGAAACACCATATATTTT.